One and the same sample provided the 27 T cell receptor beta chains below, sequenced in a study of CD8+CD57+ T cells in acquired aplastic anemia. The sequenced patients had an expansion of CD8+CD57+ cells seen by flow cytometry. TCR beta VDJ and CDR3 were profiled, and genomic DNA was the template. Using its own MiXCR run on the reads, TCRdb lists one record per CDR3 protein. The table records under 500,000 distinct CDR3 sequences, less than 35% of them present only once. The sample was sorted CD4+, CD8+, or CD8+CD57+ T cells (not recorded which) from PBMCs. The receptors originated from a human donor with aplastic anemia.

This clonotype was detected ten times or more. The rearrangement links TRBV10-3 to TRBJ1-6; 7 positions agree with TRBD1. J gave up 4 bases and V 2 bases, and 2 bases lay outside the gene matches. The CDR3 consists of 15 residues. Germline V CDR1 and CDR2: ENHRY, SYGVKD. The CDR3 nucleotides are TGTGCCATCAGTGAGACAGGGGATTATAATTCACCCCTCCACTTT. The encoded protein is CAISETGDYNSPLHF.

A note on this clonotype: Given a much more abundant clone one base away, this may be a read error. This CDR3 is CASSMEGKSTEAFF. For the CDR3, the DNA is TGTGCCAGTAGTATGGAAGGGAAGAGCACTGAAGCTTTCTTT. V and J are TRBV19 and TRBJ1-1; D uncertain. V was clipped by 3 bases and J by 4 bases, with 12 bases between them. Germline V gene data show CDR1 as LNHDA and CDR2 as SQIVND (reference sequence). CDR3 length: 14 residues.

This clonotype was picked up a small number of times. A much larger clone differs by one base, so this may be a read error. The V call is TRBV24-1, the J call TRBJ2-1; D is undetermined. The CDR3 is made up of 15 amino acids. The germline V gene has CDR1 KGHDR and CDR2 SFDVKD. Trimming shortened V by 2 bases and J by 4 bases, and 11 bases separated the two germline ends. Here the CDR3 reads CATSDSSRPYNEQFF. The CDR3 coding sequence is TGTGCCACCAGTGATTCAAGCAGGCCATACAATGAGCAGTTCTTC.

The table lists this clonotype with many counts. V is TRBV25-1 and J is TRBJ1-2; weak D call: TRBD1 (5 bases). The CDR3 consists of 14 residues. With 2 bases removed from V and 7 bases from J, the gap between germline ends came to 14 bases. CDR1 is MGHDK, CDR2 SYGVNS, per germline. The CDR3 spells CASSEVTENRGYTF. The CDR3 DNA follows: TGTGCCAGCAGTGAAGTGACAGAGAACCGTGGCTACACCTTC.

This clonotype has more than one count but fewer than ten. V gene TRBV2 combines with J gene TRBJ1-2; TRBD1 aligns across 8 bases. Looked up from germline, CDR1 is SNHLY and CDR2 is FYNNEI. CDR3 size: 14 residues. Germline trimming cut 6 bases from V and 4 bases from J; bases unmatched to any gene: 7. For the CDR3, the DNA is TGTGCCAGCAGACCGGGACAGGTCGGCTATGGCTACACCTTC. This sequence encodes CASRPGQVGYGYTF. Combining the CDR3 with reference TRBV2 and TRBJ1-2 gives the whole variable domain EPEVTQTPSHQVTQMGQEVILRCVPISNHLYFYWYRQILGQKVEFLVSFYNNEISEKSEIFDDQFSVERPDGSNFTLKIRSTKLEDSAMYFCASRPGQVGYGYTFGSGTRLTVV.

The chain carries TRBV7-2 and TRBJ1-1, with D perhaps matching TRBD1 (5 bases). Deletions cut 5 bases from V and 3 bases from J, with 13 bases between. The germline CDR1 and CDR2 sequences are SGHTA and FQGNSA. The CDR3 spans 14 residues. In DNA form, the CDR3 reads TGTGCCAGCAGCCGTTGGACGGGGCACACTGAAGCTTTCTTT. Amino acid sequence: CASSRWTGHTEAFF.

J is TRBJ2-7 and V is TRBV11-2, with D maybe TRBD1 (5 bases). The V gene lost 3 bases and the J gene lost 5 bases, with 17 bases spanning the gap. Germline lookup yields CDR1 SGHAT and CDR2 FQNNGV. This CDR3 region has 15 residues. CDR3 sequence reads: CASSLEGYGAHEQYF. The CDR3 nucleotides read TGTGCCAGCAGCTTGGAAGGCTATGGGGCTCACGAGCAGTACTTC.

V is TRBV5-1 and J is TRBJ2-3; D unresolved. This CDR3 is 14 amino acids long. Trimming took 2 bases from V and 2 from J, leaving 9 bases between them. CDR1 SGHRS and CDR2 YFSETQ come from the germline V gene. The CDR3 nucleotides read TGCGCCAGCAGCTTAGGAATAGACACAGATACGCAGTATTTT. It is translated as CASSLGIDTDTQYF.

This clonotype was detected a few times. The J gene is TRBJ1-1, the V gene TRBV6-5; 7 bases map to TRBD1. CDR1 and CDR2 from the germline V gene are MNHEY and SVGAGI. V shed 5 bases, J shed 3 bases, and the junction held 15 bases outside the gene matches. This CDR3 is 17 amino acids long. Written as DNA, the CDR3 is TGTGCCAGCAGTAACACAGGGGCATCGTCAGGGCACACTGAAGCTTTCTTT. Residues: CASSNTGASSGHTEAFF.

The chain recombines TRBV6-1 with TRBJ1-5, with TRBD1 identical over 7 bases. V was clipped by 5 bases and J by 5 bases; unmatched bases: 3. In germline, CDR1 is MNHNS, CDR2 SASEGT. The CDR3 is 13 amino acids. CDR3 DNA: TGTGCCAGCAGTCGTCAGGGGGATCAGCCCCAGCATTTT. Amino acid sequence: CASSRQGDQPQHF.

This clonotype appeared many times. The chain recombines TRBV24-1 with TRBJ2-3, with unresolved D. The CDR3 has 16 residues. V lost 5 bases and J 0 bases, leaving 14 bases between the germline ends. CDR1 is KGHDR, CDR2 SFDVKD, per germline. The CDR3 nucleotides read TGTGCCACCAGTGTCCTTACATTCGATAGCACAGATACGCAGTATTTT. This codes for CATSVLTFDSTDTQYF.

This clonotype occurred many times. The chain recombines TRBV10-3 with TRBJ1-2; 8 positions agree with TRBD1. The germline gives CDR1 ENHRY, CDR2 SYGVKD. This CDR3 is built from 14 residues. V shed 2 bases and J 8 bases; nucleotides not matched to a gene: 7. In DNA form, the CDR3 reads TGTGCCATCAGTGAGCCACAGGGACAGGCGGGCTACACCTTC. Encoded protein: CAISEPQGQAGYTF.

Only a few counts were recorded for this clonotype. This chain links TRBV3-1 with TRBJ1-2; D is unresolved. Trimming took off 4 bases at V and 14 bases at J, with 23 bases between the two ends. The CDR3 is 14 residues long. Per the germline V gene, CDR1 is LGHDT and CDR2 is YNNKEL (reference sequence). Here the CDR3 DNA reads TGTGCCAGCAGCCCGCAACTTAAGACCCTTGGGAGGACCTTC. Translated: CASSPQLKTLGRTF.

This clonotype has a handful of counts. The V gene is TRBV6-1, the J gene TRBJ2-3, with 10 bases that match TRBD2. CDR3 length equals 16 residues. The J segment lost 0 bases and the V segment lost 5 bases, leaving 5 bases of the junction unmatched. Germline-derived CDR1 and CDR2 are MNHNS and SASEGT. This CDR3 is CASSRQLAGSTDTQYF. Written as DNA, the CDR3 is TGTGCCAGCAGTCGGCAACTAGCGGGGAGCACAGATACGCAGTATTTT.

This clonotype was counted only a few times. CDR3 amino acids: CASSIEGFGEQFF. The CDR3 coding sequence is TGTGCCAGTAGTATCGAGGGGTTTGGAGAGCAGTTCTTC. V is TRBV19 and J is TRBJ2-1, with D perhaps assigned TRBD1 or TRBD2 (5 bases each). Trimming shortened V by 3 bases and J by 10 bases, and 13 bases separated the two germline ends. The CDR3 contains 13 residues. Germline loops: CDR1 LNHDA, CDR2 SQIVND (reference sequence).

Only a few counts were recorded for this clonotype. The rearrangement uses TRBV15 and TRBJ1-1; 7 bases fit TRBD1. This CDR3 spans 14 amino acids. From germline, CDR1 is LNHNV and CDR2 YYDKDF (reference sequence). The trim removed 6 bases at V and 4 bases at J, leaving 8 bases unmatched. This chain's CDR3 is CATRTTGSTTEAFF. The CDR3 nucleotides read TGTGCCACCAGGACGACAGGGTCTACCACTGAAGCTTTCTTT.

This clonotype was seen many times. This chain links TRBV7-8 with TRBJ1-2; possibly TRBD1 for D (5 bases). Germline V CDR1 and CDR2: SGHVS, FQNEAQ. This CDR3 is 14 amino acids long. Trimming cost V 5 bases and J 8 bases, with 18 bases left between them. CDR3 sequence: CASSVQGRLVGYTF. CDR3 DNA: TGTGCCAGCAGCGTCCAGGGAAGGCTAGTGGGCTACACCTTC.

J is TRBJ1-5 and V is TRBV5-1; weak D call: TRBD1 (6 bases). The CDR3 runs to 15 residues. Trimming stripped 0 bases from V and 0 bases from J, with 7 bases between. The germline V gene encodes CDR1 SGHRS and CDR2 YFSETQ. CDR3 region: CASSLGTDSNQPQHF. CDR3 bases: TGCGCCAGCAGCTTGGGGACAGATAGCAATCAGCCCCAGCATTTT.

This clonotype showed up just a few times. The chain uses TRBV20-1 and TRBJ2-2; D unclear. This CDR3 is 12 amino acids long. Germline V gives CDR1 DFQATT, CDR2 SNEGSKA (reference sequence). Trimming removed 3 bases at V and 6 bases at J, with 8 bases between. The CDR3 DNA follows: TGCAGTGCTAGTAGGTGGGCCGGGGAGCTGTTTTTT. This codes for CSASRWAGELFF.

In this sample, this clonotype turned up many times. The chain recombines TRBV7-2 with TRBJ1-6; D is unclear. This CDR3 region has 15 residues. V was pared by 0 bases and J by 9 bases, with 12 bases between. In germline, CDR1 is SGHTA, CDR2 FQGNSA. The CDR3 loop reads CASSLAQGSGSPLHF. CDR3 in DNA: TGTGCCAGCAGCTTAGCGCAAGGGTCGGGTTCACCCCTCCACTTT.

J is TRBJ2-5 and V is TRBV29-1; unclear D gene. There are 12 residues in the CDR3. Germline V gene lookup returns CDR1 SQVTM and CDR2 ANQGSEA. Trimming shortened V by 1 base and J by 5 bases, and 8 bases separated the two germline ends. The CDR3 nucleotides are TGCAGCGTTGAAGTGGGGAACGAGACCCAGTACTTC. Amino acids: CSVEVGNETQYF. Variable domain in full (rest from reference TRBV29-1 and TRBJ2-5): SAVISQKPSRDICQRGTSLTIQCQVDSQVTMMFWYRQQPGQSLTLIATANQGSEATYESGFVIDKFPISRPNLTFSTLTVSNMSPEDSSIYLCSVEVGNETQYFGPGTRLLVL.

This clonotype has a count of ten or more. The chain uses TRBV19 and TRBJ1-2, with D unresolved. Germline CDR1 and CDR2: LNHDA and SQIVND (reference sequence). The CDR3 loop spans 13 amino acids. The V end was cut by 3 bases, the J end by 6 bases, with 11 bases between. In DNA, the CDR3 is TGTGCCAGTAGTATGGTGGGGATTAATGGCTACACCTTC. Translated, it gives CASSMVGINGYTF.

The CDR3 DNA reads TGTGCCAGGACCTCCAATGAGCAGTTCTTC. Encoded protein: CARTSNEQFF. This chain joins TRBV2 and TRBJ2-1; no clear D. Germline-derived CDR1 and CDR2 are SNHLY and FYNNEI. This CDR3 has 10 amino acids. V was clipped by 9 bases and J by 6 bases, with 6 bases between them. The complete variable domain, with remaining parts taken from reference TRBV2 and TRBJ2-1, reads EPEVTQTPSHQVTQMGQEVILRCVPISNHLYFYWYRQILGQKVEFLVSFYNNEISEKSEIFDDQFSVERPDGSNFTLKIRSTKLEDSAMYFCARTSNEQFFGPGTRLTVL.

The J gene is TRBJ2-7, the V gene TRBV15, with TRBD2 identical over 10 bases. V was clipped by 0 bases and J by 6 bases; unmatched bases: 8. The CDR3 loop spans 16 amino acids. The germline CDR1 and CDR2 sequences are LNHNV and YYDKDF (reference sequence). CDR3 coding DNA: TGTGCCACCAGCAGAGAAGCTAGCGGGAGTTATAGCGAGCAGTACTTC. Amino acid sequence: CATSREASGSYSEQYF. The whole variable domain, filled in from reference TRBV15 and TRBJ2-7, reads DAMVIQNPRYQVTQFGKPVTLSCSQTLNHNVMYWYQQKSSQAPKLLFHYYDKDFNNEADTPDNFQSRRPNTSFCFLDIRSPGLGDTAMYLCATSREASGSYSEQYFGPGTRLTVT.

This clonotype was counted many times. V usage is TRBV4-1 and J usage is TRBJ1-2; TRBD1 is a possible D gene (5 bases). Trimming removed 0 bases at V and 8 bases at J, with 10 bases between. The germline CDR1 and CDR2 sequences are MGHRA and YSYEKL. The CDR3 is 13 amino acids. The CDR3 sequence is CASSQDGRAGYTF. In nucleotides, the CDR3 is TGCGCCAGCAGCCAAGATGGCAGGGCCGGCTACACCTTC.

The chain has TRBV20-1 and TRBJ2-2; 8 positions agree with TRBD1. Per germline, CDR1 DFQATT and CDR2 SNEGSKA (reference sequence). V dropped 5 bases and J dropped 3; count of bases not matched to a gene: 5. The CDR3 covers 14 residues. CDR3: CSALRDRYTGELFF. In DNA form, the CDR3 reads TGCAGTGCTCTAAGGGACAGGTACACCGGGGAGCTGTTTTTT.

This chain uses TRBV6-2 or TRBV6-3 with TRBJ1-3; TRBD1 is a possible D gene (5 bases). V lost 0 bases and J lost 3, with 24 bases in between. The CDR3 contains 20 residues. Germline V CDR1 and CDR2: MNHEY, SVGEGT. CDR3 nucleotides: TGTGCCAGCAGTTACTCGCGGTTAAAGGTCAGGGAATCGGATGGAAACACCATATATTTT. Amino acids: CASSYSRLKVRESDGNTIYF.